The 29 T cell receptor beta chains below all came from one sample that was sequenced in a study of T-cell memory formation after mild COVID-19. Via MiXCR, TCRdb re-called the 5' RACE reads, giving one row per CDR3 protein. The data show about 250,000 distinct CDR3 sequences, around 17% seen once. Sequences were obtained from PBMCs or a T cell subset sorted from them (not recorded which). These receptors all stem from a young man who had mild COVID-19 (a few samples of this study predate the infection). Cell type and time point are not known.

This clonotype was seen ten or more times. This sequence joins TRBV19 and TRBJ2-7; weak D call: TRBD1 (5 bases). V gave up 3 bases and J gave up 3 bases, with 15 bases separating them. Germline V gives CDR1 LNHDA, CDR2 SQIVND (reference sequence). CDR3 length equals 15 residues. Written as DNA, the CDR3 is TGTGCCAGTAGTATGGTACAGGCTGGGTACTACGAGCAGTACTTC. This codes for CASSMVQAGYYEQYF.

The table lists this clonotype with a few counts. The V and J genes are TRBV6-6 and TRBJ1-1; D unclear. Germline assignment: CDR1 MNHNY and CDR2 SVGAGI (reference sequence). The CDR3 has 14 residues. V was trimmed by 2 bases and J by 3 bases, leaving 10 bases between them. Here the CDR3 reads CASSYNRGHTEAFF. In DNA, the CDR3 is TGTGCCAGCAGTTACAACCGAGGTCACACTGAAGCTTTCTTT.

V usage is TRBV7-2 and J usage is TRBJ2-1, with 8 bases matching TRBD2. The germline V gene encodes CDR1 SGHTA and CDR2 FQGNSA. V shed 7 bases, J shed 7 bases, and the junction held 9 bases outside the gene matches. This CDR3 is built from 14 residues. The CDR3 reads CASKPGLVRNEQFF. Written as DNA, the CDR3 is TGTGCCAGCAAACCGGGACTAGTTAGGAATGAGCAGTTCTTC.

The rearrangement uses TRBV6-1 and TRBJ2-7; no clear D gene. CDR1 and CDR2 (germline): MNHNS, SASEGT. Trimming took off 6 bases at V and 5 bases at J, with 17 bases between the two ends. The CDR3 consists of 14 residues. CDR3 region: CASRPPGSYDEQYF. CDR3 DNA: TGTGCCAGCAGGCCCCCGGGTTCGTACGACGAGCAGTACTTC.

The V gene is TRBV20-1, the J gene TRBJ1-5; 8 nucleotides agree with TRBD1. This CDR3 spans 17 amino acids. Per the germline V gene, CDR1 is DFQATT and CDR2 is SNEGSKA (reference sequence). V lost 6 bases, J lost 0 bases, and 13 bases stayed unmatched. As DNA, the CDR3 is TGCAGTGCGCCATCGGGGGACAGGACTTATAGCAATCAGCCCCAGCATTTT. This sequence encodes CSAPSGDRTYSNQPQHF.

Only a few counts were recorded for this clonotype. The chain links TRBV7-9 to TRBJ2-5, with D perhaps matching TRBD1 (6 bases). V shed 1 base and J shed 1 base, with 10 bases lying between them. Germline-derived CDR1 and CDR2 are SEHNR and FQNEAQ (reference sequence). CDR3 size: 15 residues. The CDR3 coding sequence is TGTGCCAGCAGCTTAGGGCCCAGGGGCCAAGAGACCCAGTACTTC. Protein sequence: CASSLGPRGQETQYF.

The J gene is TRBJ1-1, the V gene TRBV27; 7 bases map to TRBD1. The CDR3 has 14 residues. Trimming at V came to 6 bases and at J to 3 bases, leaving 7 bases not matched to a gene. Germline values: CDR1 MNHEY, CDR2 SMNVEV (reference sequence). CDR3: CASRLQGLYTEAFF. CDR3 bases: TGTGCCAGCAGACTACAGGGGTTGTACACTGAAGCTTTCTTT.

V gene TRBV12-3 or TRBV12-4 combines with J gene TRBJ2-2; TRBD1 might be the D (5 bases). The V and J ends lost 3 bases and 0 bases respectively, with 8 bases between them. This CDR3 region has 15 residues. CDR3 in DNA: TGTGCCAGCAGTTTGCAGGGTGCGAACACCGGGGAGCTGTTTTTT. It specifies CASSLQGANTGELFF.

This clonotype was detected only a few times. The chain combines TRBV2 with TRBJ2-3, with 8 bases aligning to TRBD1. CDR1 SNHLY and CDR2 FYNNEI come from the germline V gene. The J segment lost 2 bases and the V segment lost 6 bases, leaving 10 bases of the junction unmatched. The CDR3 has 16 amino acids. The CDR3: CASSGDRGSSTDTQYF. The CDR3 DNA is TGTGCCAGCAGCGGAGACAGGGGATCCTCCACAGATACGCAGTATTTT.

The chain's CDR3 is CASSLGQAEAFF. CDR3 nucleotide sequence: TGTGCCAGCAGCTTAGGGCAAGCTGAAGCTTTCTTT. The gene calls are TRBV7-9 and TRBJ1-1; D is unclear. Trimming stripped 1 base from V and 6 bases from J, with 6 bases between. Germline CDR1 is SEHNR and CDR2 is FQNEAQ (reference sequence). This CDR3 spans 12 amino acids.

This clonotype was counted between two and nine times. The V and J genes are TRBV6-2 or TRBV6-3 and TRBJ2-7, with 7 bases lining up with TRBD1. The V gene end was trimmed by 6 bases and the J gene end by 1 base; junction bases not matched to a gene: 9. The germline CDR1 and CDR2 sequences are MNHEY and SVGEGT. The CDR3 runs 15 residues. The CDR3 DNA follows: TGTGCCAGCAGGTGGGACAGAGATACTTCCTACGAGCAGTACGTC. It translates to CASRWDRDTSYEQYV.

The chain carries TRBV9 and TRBJ2-3, with D possibly TRBD2 on 5 matching bases. Germline CDR1 is SGDLS and CDR2 is YYNGEE. V was pared by 3 bases and J by 5 bases, with 19 bases between. The CDR3 runs 16 residues. Written as DNA, the CDR3 is TGTGCCAGCAGCGCGGAAGGAGGAAGCTCTGGAGATACGCAGTATTTT. Protein sequence: CASSAEGGSSGDTQYF.

The table lists this clonotype with a few counts. V and J are TRBV18 and TRBJ1-1, with D maybe TRBD1 (5 bases). The V and J ends lost 5 bases and 6 bases respectively, with 16 bases between them. This CDR3 has 14 amino acids. The germline V gene has CDR1 KGHSH and CDR2 LQKENI. CDR3 residues: CASSAGPWGPEAFF. For the CDR3, the DNA is TGTGCCAGCTCAGCGGGACCTTGGGGTCCTGAAGCTTTCTTT.

The chain has TRBV4-3 and TRBJ2-5; 7 bases agree with TRBD1. CDR3 length equals 16 residues. V lost 2 bases to trimming and J lost 2 bases; unmatched junction nucleotides: 8. CDR1 is LGHNA, CDR2 YSLEER, per germline. Written as DNA, the CDR3 is TGCGCCAGCAGCCAAACGACAGGGTTTGGACAAGAGACCCAGTACTTC. Translating it yields CASSQTTGFGQETQYF.

A few counts support this clonotype. The rearrangement joins TRBV10-1 to TRBJ1-1; the D is unclear. CDR3 length: 13 amino acids. The V gene lost 0 bases and the J gene lost 1 base, with 3 bases spanning the gap. Germline assignment: CDR1 WNHNN and CDR2 SYGVQD (reference sequence). CDR3 nucleotides: TGCGCCAGCAGTGAGTCGAGGAACACTGAAGCTTTCTTT. It is translated as CASSESRNTEAFF.

This rearrangement joins TRBV2 to TRBJ2-5; TRBD1 aligns across 7 bases. This CDR3 is 12 amino acids long. The germline V gene encodes CDR1 SNHLY and CDR2 FYNNEI. With V trimmed by 8 bases and J by 4 bases, 4 bases remained unmatched. The CDR3 sequence: CASRDSLETQYF. CDR3 nucleotide sequence: TGTGCCAGCCGGGACAGTTTAGAGACCCAGTACTTC.

The CDR3 DNA reads as TGCGCCAGCAGCCAAGATAAGCGCGATCGCAATCAGCCCCAGCATTTT. It yields the protein CASSQDKRDRNQPQHF. The chain uses TRBV4-1 and TRBJ1-5; no definite D call. Trimming stripped 0 bases from V and 2 bases from J, with 11 bases between. Germline CDR1 MGHRA, CDR2 YSYEKL. This CDR3 is built from 16 residues.

This clonotype was detected a few times. The rearrangement links TRBV9 to TRBJ2-7; no firm D call. Deletions cut 0 bases from V and 7 bases from J, with 17 bases between. This CDR3 spans 15 amino acids. Germline V gene sequence: CDR1 SGDLS, CDR2 YYNGEE. CDR3 sequence (DNA): TGTGCCAGCAGCGTAGCGCCAGGAGAAGTATTTGAGCAGTACTTC. Protein: CASSVAPGEVFEQYF.

DNA of the CDR3: TGTGCCAGCTCAGGGTTATACGAGCAGTACTTC. This translates into CASSGLYEQYF. V usage is TRBV25-1 and J usage is TRBJ2-7, with D maybe TRBD1 (5 bases). This CDR3 region has 11 residues. Germline lookup yields CDR1 MGHDK and CDR2 SYGVNS. Trimming pared 8 bases from V and 4 bases from J, leaving 9 bases between.

This clonotype occurred a few times. The CDR3 loop is CASRSPAQETQYF. DNA of the CDR3: TGCGCCAGCAGATCACCAGCTCAAGAGACCCAGTACTTC. The chain is built from TRBV5-1 and TRBJ2-5, with D uncertain. This CDR3 is built from 13 residues. V lost 5 bases to trimming and J lost 2 bases, with 10 bases between them. The germline V gene encodes CDR1 SGHRS and CDR2 YFSETQ. The whole variable domain, filled in from reference TRBV5-1 and TRBJ2-5, reads KAGVTQTPRYLIKTRGQQVTLSCSPISGHRSVSWYQQTPGQGLQFLFEYFSETQRNKGNFPGRFSGRQFSNSRSEMNVSTLELGDSALYLCASRSPAQETQYFGPGTRLLVL.

This clonotype occurred a few times. The chain combines TRBV20-1 with TRBJ1-1; D call uncertain. Looked up from germline, CDR1 is DFQATT and CDR2 is SNEGSKA (reference sequence). The CDR3 is 16 amino acids. The V end was cut by 0 bases, the J end by 0 bases, with 14 bases between. CDR3 DNA sequence: TGCAGTGCTAGAGATCGAAGGGCCCAGATGAACACTGAAGCTTTCTTT. Encoded protein: CSARDRRAQMNTEAFF.

This clonotype came up a few times. This chain uses TRBV5-1 with TRBJ2-3; TRBD2 matches at 15 bases. The germline CDR1 and CDR2 sequences are SGHRS and YFSETQ. CDR3 length: 15 amino acids. The ends lost 6 bases at V and 6 bases at J; junction bases unmatched: 5. CDR3 amino acids: CASTRGTSGGDTQYF. CDR3 sequence (DNA): TGCGCCAGCACCCGCGGGACTAGCGGGGGGGATACGCAGTATTTT.

With respect to this clonotype: This may come from a read error, since a much larger clone is one base off. This chain links TRBV11-3 with TRBJ2-1; 7 nucleotides align to TRBD2. With V trimmed by 5 bases and J by 6 bases, 4 bases remained unmatched. CDR3 size: 13 residues. Germline V CDR1 and CDR2: SGHNT, YENEEA. The CDR3 loop reads CASSQWGGNEQFF. The CDR3 DNA is TGTGCCAGCAGCCAGTGGGGGGGCAATGAGCAGTTCTTC. Filled out from reference TRBV11-3 and TRBJ2-1, the complete variable domain reads EAGVVQSPRYKIIEKKQPVAFWCNPISGHNTLYWYLQNLGQGPELLIRYENEEAVDDSQLPKDRFSAERLKGVDSTLKIQPAELGDSAVYLCASSQWGGNEQFFGPGTRLTVL.

Many counts were recorded for this clonotype. V usage is TRBV7-2 and J usage is TRBJ1-2, with D uncertain. The V end lost 2 bases, the J end lost 6 bases, and 10 bases lay between the germline ends. Germline-derived CDR1 and CDR2 are SGHTA and FQGNSA. This CDR3 is 13 amino acids long. The CDR3 DNA sequence: TGTGCCAGCAGCTTATGGGGAGGTCATGGCTACACCTTC. Protein sequence: CASSLWGGHGYTF.

This clonotype was detected ten times or more. The CDR3 region has the DNA TGTGCCAGCAGTTTTGCAGGAAAGAACACTGAAGCTTTCTTT. Amino acids: CASSFAGKNTEAFF. This chain joins TRBV12-3 or TRBV12-4 and TRBJ1-1; D is uncertain. The germline V and J ends were trimmed by 3 bases and 1 base, with 9 bases remaining between them. CDR3 length: 14 amino acids.

The rearrangement links TRBV9 to TRBJ1-2; D ambiguous. V lost 2 bases, J lost 3 bases, and 14 bases lay in between. Germline V gene data show CDR1 as SGDLS and CDR2 as YYNGEE. This CDR3 is 15 amino acids long. This chain's CDR3 is CASSVTSRADYGYTF. CDR3 in DNA: TGTGCCAGCAGCGTCACGAGCCGGGCCGACTATGGCTACACCTTC. The entire variable domain, with the rest obtained from reference TRBV9 and TRBJ1-2, is as follows: DSGVTQTPKHLITATGQRVTLRCSPRSGDLSVYWYQQSLDQGLQFLIQYYNGEERAKGNILERFSAQQFPDLHSELNLSSLELGDSALYFCASSVTSRADYGYTFGSGTRLTVV.

In this sample, this clonotype turned up a few times. V usage is TRBV25-1 and J usage is TRBJ1-2; a weak D match, TRBD1 (5 bases). The germline V and J ends were trimmed by 3 bases and 2 bases, with 16 bases remaining between them. The CDR3 runs 16 residues. Looked up from germline, CDR1 is MGHDK and CDR2 is SYGVNS. In DNA form, the CDR3 reads TGTGCCAGCAGTGAGCCACCGGGACGGGACAACTATGGCTACACCTTC. This sequence encodes CASSEPPGRDNYGYTF.

In nucleotides, the CDR3 is TGTGCCAGCAGCTTAGATTTCGCCAGAGATACGCAGTATTTT. Protein: CASSLDFARDTQYF. V usage is TRBV7-6 and J usage is TRBJ2-3; D gene unclear. The CDR3 runs to 14 residues. Per germline, CDR1 SGHVS and CDR2 FNYEAQ. V lost 1 base, J lost 5 bases, and 10 bases lay in between.

The chain joins TRBV25-1 to TRBJ2-5; D tentatively reads TRBD1 or TRBD2 (5 bases each). Trimming removed 5 bases at V and 5 bases at J, with 15 bases between. Germline CDR1 and CDR2: MGHDK and SYGVNS. CDR3 length equals 14 residues. CDR3 amino acids: CASSQWDRGETQYF. In DNA, the CDR3 is TGTGCCAGCAGTCAATGGGACCGCGGGGAGACCCAGTACTTC.